Below, 18 T cell receptor beta chains from the same sample are listed, as sequenced in a study of OX40 agonist ivuxolimab in advanced cancers. Libraries were built with the immunoSEQ multiplex PCR assay. Imported from immuneACCESS, the table was reduced by TCRdb to in-frame sequences with V and J called. These copies leave out some clones; in studies compared against another copy, an unresolved V gene accounts for under half, and the cause of the remainder is not known. The sample table lists 80,000 or so clones, more than 85% of them with a count of one. Of the sample, approximately 14% falls within the top ten clones. This sample comprised CD4+ or CD8+ T cells sorted from blood, obtained in a trial of the OX40 agonist ivuxolimab. These receptors originate from an adult with an advanced solid tumor such as melanoma, head and neck, liver or kidney cancer.

This clone was seen more than once but under ten times. The V and J genes are TRBV5-5 and TRBJ1-1; D unresolved. The V end lost 0 bases, the J end lost 3 bases, and 12 bases lay between the germline ends. There are 15 residues in the CDR3. In germline, CDR1 is SGHKS, CDR2 YYEKEE (reference sequence). The CDR3 reads CASSLDGSQYTEAFF. CDR3 nucleotides: TGTGCCAGCAGCTTGGATGGCAGCCAGTACACTGAAGCTTTCTTT.

The chain uses TRBV2 and TRBJ2-7; 8 positions agree with TRBD1. CDR3 length: 15 amino acids. The V gene end was trimmed by 6 bases and the J gene end by 0 bases; junction bases not matched to a gene: 7. Germline CDR1 is SNHLY and CDR2 is FYNNEI. CDR3 DNA: TGTGCCAGCAGGACATGGGACAGGAGCTCCTACGAGCAGTACTTC. This gives the protein CASRTWDRSSYEQYF.

This sequence joins TRBV28 and TRBJ2-5; possible D gene TRBD2, 6 bases. Per germline, CDR1 MDHEN and CDR2 SYDVKM. V was shortened by 3 bases and J by 5 bases, with 7 bases between the two germline ends. The CDR3 spans 12 residues. CDR3 DNA sequence: TGTGCCAGCAGTTTGCTAGCGGAGACCCAGTACTTC. The encoded protein is CASSLLAETQYF.

A few counts support this clone. The V gene is TRBV2, the J gene TRBJ1-1; D remains ambiguous. CDR1 and CDR2 (germline): SNHLY, FYNNEI. V was cut by 8 bases and J by 1 base, with 5 bases left in between. This CDR3 comprises 11 residues. CDR3 DNA: TGTGCCAGCCGGGAGAACACTGAAGCTTTCTTT. This codes for CASRENTEAFF.

The V call is TRBV4-3, the J call TRBJ1-1; a weak D match, TRBD1 (5 bases). With 0 bases removed from V and 1 base from J, the gap between germline ends came to 15 bases. This CDR3 is built from 17 residues. Germline V gene data show CDR1 as LGHNA and CDR2 as YSLEER. CDR3 amino acids: CASSQDSEGMTNTEAFF. CDR3 in DNA: TGCGCCAGCAGCCAAGATTCGGAGGGGATGACGAACACTGAAGCTTTCTTT.

The J gene is TRBJ2-7, the V gene TRBV6-4; D is unclear. V lost 0 bases to trimming and J lost 0 bases, with 15 bases between them. Looked up from germline, CDR1 is MRHNA and CDR2 is SNTAGT. The CDR3 totals 17 residues. The CDR3 here is CASSDSSLAKSSYEQYF. Written as DNA, the CDR3 is TGTGCCAGCAGTGACTCGAGTCTCGCGAAGAGCTCCTACGAGCAGTACTTC.

The V call is TRBV6-5, the J call TRBJ2-7; D unclear. Deletions cut 0 bases from V and 7 bases from J, with 7 bases between. The CDR3 covers 12 residues. Germline CDR1 MNHEY, CDR2 SVGAGI. The DNA of the CDR3 is TGTGCCAGCAGTTACTCGGGCCGGGAGCAGTACTTC. This translates into CASSYSGREQYF.

The V call is TRBV27, the J call TRBJ1-4; a possible D gene is TRBD1 (6 bases). CDR1 is MNHEY and CDR2 is SMNVEV in the germline V gene (reference sequence). This CDR3 comprises 14 residues. Trimming left V 7 bases short and J 5 bases short, with 14 bases between. CDR3 region: CASTQVQGNEKLFF. The CDR3 bases are TGTGCCAGCACCCAGGTTCAGGGGAATGAAAAACTGTTTTTT.

DNA of the CDR3: TGTGCCAGCAGTGAACCGGAGTCCGGGGAGCTGTTTTTT. Amino acids: CASSEPESGELFF. The chain carries TRBV2 and TRBJ2-2; D unclear. Germline V gene data show CDR1 as SNHLY and CDR2 as FYNNEI. The ends were cut back, 2 bases at V and 6 bases at J, with 7 bases in the middle. The CDR3 loop spans 13 amino acids.

This clone was seen only once. The J gene is TRBJ2-3, the V gene TRBV9; TRBD2 is a possible D gene (7 bases). There are 16 residues in the CDR3. The germline gives CDR1 SGDLS, CDR2 YYNGEE. The germline V and J ends were trimmed by 4 bases and 2 bases, with 17 bases remaining between them. CDR3 sequence (DNA): TGTGCCAGCAGCCCCTACCGCGGGGGCCACACAGATACGCAGTATTTT. As protein: CASSPYRGGHTDTQYF.

CDR3 bases: TGTGCCAGCAGCTTTACGGAGCTCACTGAAGCTTTCTTT. It is translated as CASSFTELTEAFF. The J gene is TRBJ1-1, the V gene TRBV7-2; no clear D. The V end lost 3 bases, the J end lost 4 bases, and 9 bases lay between the germline ends. The CDR3 runs 13 residues. The germline gives CDR1 SGHTA, CDR2 FQGNSA.

V usage is TRBV29-1 and J usage is TRBJ1-2; 7 nucleotides agree with TRBD1. After removal of 7 bases from V and 4 bases from J, the junction contained 9 bases not matched to a gene. The germline CDR1 and CDR2 sequences are SQVTM and ANQGSEA. This CDR3 has 13 residues. The CDR3 is CSDRRGQSYGYTF. The CDR3 bases are TGCAGCGATAGGAGGGGGCAGAGCTATGGCTACACCTTC.

The genes are TRBV4-1 and TRBJ2-7, with 7 bases matching TRBD1. Germline CDR1 is MGHRA and CDR2 is YSYEKL. With 5 bases clipped from V and 2 bases from J, the junction kept 6 bases outside the gene matches. The CDR3 length is 14 residues. The DNA for the CDR3 is TGCGCCAGCAGCGAGAGACAGGGTACCTACGAGCAGTACTTC. Its protein is CASSERQGTYEQYF.

This rearrangement joins TRBV7-9 to TRBJ1-2; 8 nucleotides agree with TRBD1. CDR1 is SEHNR and CDR2 is FQNEAQ in the germline V gene (reference sequence). The CDR3 consists of 15 residues. Unmatched junction bases numbered 9, after V lost 5 bases and J lost 4 bases. CDR3 residues: CASSPTDRALYGYTF. The CDR3 nucleotides are TGTGCCAGCAGCCCGACGGACAGGGCCCTCTATGGCTACACCTTC. Full variable domain (rest looked up from reference TRBV7-9 and TRBJ1-2): DTGVSQNPRHKITKRGQNVTFRCDPISEHNRLYWYRQTLGQGPEFLTYFQNEAQLEKSRLLSDRFSAERPKGSFSTLEIQRTEQGDSAMYLCASSPTDRALYGYTFGSGTRLTVV.

V gene TRBV21-1 combines with J gene TRBJ2-5. TRBV21-1 is noted as a pseudogene. The CDR3 has 14 residues. The CDR3 protein is CASSEGPAPETQYF. The CDR3 DNA sequence: TGTGCCAGCAGCGAAGGACCGGCCCCAGAGACCCAGTACTTC.

The chain couples TRBV28 to TRBJ2-7; D is possibly TRBD1 (6 bases). The CDR3 contains 16 residues. Germline V gene lookup returns CDR1 MDHEN and CDR2 SYDVKM. Trimming stripped 6 bases from V and 3 bases from J, with 21 bases between. The CDR3 nucleotides are TGTGCCAGCAGCCCATTAGGGGGTCGGCGAAACTACGAGCAGTACTTC. Its protein is CASSPLGGRRNYEQYF. Variable domain in full (rest from reference TRBV28 and TRBJ2-7): DVKVTQSSRYLVKRTGEKVFLECVQDMDHENMFWYRQDPGLGLRLIYFSYDVKMKEKGDIPEGYSVSREKKERFSLILESASTNQTSMYLCASSPLGGRRNYEQYFGPGTRLTVT.

The rearrangement links TRBV7-2 to TRBJ2-2; unclear D gene. The germline CDR1 and CDR2 sequences are SGHTA and FQGNSA. Trimming shortened V by 2 bases and J by 6 bases, and 7 bases separated the two germline ends. CDR3 length: 13 amino acids. The DNA of the CDR3 is TGTGCCAGCAGCTTACGGGCGGCCGGGGAGCTGTTTTTT. This encodes CASSLRAAGELFF.

This rearrangement joins TRBV19 to TRBJ2-1; 8 bases are a match to TRBD2. The CDR3 covers 16 residues. Germline trimming cut 3 bases from V and 4 bases from J; bases unmatched to any gene: 8. CDR1 and CDR2 (germline): LNHDA, SQIVND (reference sequence). CDR3 protein: CASSIGLAGSYNEQFF. The CDR3 coding sequence is TGTGCCAGTAGTATTGGGCTAGCGGGTTCTTACAATGAGCAGTTCTTC.